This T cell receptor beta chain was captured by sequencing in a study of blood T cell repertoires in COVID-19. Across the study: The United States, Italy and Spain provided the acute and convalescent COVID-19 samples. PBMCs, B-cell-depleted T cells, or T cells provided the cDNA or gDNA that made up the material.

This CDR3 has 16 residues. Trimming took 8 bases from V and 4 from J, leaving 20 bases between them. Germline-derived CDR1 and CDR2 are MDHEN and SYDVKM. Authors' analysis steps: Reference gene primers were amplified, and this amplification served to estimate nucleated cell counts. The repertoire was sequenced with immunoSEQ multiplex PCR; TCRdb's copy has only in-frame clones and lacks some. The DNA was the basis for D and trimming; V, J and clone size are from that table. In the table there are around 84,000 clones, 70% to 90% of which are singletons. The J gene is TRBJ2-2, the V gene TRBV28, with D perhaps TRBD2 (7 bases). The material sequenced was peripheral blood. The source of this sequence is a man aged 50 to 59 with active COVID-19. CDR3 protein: CASRGAGRASTGELFF. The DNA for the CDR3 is TGTGCCAGCCGGGGGGCGGGGAGGGCCTCCACCGGGGAGCTGTTTTTT.